This T cell receptor beta chain was profiled in a study of PD-1 blockade in mismatch repair-deficient tumors. Overall study context: Patients had 11 to 13 mismatch repair-deficient cancer types and were previously treated and progressing.

Study outcomes and limitations: After pembrolizumab, tumor-resident clones rose rapidly, then generally contracted before radiologic responses.

The protocol was immunoSEQ multiplex PCR, while the TCRdb copy is restricted to in-frame clones and leaves out a portion. The data contain 56,000 or so clones, 78% of them singletons. Remarks on this clone: Its antigen is still unknown.

The V and J ends lost 4 bases and 0 bases respectively, with 8 bases between them. The germline CDR1 and CDR2 sequences are SGHKS and YYEKEE (reference sequence). The CDR3 runs 14 residues. Mismatch repair deficiency was confirmed in all patients, by PCR or immunohistochemistry. The sequence was collected from an adult with mismatch repair-deficient cancer. This specimen was peripheral blood, taken 4 weeks after starting pembrolizumab. The chain joins TRBV5-5 to TRBJ1-3, with unresolved D. The CDR3 region is CASSGLISGNTIYF. The DNA for the CDR3 is TGTGCCAGCAGCGGACTGATCTCTGGAAACACCATATATTTT.